The sequence of this TCR beta chain was determined in a study of response to subunit inactivated influenza vaccine. Study observations and caveats: The authors proposed limited new T cell recruitment per seasonal influenza vaccination.

V was shortened by 0 bases and J by 4 bases, with 8 bases between the two germline ends. This CDR3 has 14 residues. Per the germline V gene, CDR1 is LGHNA and CDR2 is YNFKEQ. This clonotype was seen a handful of times. No antigen is known for it. TCRdb used MiXCR to reprocess the RT-PCR reads, holding one entry per CDR3 protein. This sample has about 780,000 distinct CDR3 sequences, with around 18% found just once. This chain uses TRBV4-2 with TRBJ2-3; D uncertain. The specimen comprised PBMCs from blood, sampled around 5 days after vaccination. The source is a man in his fifties who received an inactivated influenza vaccine. For the CDR3, the DNA is TGTGCCAGCAGCCAAGACCGGAGCCCAGATACGCAGTATTTT. Its translation is CASSQDRSPDTQYF.